The source of this T cell receptor beta chain is a study of early T cells in non-severe SARS-CoV-2 infection. Study-wide context: Alpha and beta chains were unpaired, from unsorted whole-blood bulk RNA.

Attachment of unique molecular identifiers was made to individual cDNA molecules. In TCRdb, the 5' RACE reads were re-called with MiXCR into one record per CDR3 protein. The table has approximately 77,000 distinct CDR3 sequences, 5% seen once. This clonotype was observed at least ten times. The length of the CDR3 is 15 residues. V trimming: 1 base; J trimming: 3 bases; junction bases outside the gene matches: 1. Germline V gives CDR1 SGHTA, CDR2 FQGNSA. The chain uses TRBV7-2 and TRBJ2-1; the match to TRBD2 covers 9 bases. The TCR originated in an adult who was a healthcare worker with PCR-confirmed SARS-CoV-2 infection or an uninfected control (not recorded which). Sequenced here: whole blood, sampled at baseline. The CDR3 reads CASSLGGRGYNEQFF. The CDR3 DNA reads TGTGCCAGCAGCTTAGGCGGGAGGGGCTACAATGAGCAGTTCTTC.